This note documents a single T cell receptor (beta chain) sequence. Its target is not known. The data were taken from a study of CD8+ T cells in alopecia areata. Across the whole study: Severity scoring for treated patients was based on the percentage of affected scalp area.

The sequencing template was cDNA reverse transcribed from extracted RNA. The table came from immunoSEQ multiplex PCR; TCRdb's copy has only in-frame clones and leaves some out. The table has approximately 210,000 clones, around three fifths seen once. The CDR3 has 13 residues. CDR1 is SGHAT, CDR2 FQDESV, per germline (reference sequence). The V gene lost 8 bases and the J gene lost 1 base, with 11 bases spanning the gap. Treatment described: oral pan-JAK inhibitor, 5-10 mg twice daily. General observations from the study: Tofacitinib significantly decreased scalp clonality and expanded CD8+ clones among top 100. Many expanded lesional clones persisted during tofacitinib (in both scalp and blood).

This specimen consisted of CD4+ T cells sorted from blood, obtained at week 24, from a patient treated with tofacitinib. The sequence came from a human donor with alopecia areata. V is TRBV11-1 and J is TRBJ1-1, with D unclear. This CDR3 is CASGPQANTEAFF. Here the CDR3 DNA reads TGTGCCAGCGGCCCCCAGGCGAACACTGAAGCTTTCTTT.